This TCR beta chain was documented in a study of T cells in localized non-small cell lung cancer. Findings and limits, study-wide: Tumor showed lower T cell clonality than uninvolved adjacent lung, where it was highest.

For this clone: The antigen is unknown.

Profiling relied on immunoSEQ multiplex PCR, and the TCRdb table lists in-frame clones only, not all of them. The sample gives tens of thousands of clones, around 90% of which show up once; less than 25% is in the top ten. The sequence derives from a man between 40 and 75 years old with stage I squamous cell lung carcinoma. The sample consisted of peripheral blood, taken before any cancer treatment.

The CDR3 loop reads CAISGGAEAFF. The CDR3 coding sequence is TGTGCCATCAGTGGGGGAGCTGAAGCTTTCTTT. The gene calls are TRBV10-3 and TRBJ1-1; unclear D gene. Germline CDR1 reads ENHRY; CDR2 reads SYGVKD. V lost 4 bases to trimming and J lost 6 bases, with 6 bases between them. The CDR3 has 11 residues.